These T cell receptor beta chains were read from a single sample in a study of identical twins. TCRdb independently ran MiXCR on the 5' RACE reads; one entry per CDR3 protein. The table shows around 490,000 distinct CDR3 sequences, with around 22% occurring only once. This same sample was also part of a study on yellow fever vaccine responses in identical twins.

The specimen sequenced was CD4+ T cells sorted from blood. Source of these receptors: a woman aged 18-29 years in good health. Each CDR3 is given with its conserved first and last residue. A D gene is named only where the DNA matches it firmly. Clone size is stated in some rows and not others, as once, few, many or a class when expanded.

D,size,J,V,CDR3,DNA
TRBD2,.,TRBJ2-3,TRBV7-3,CASSLSAGALGTDTQYF,TGTGCCAGCAGCTTAAGTGCGGGAGCTCTAGGGACAGATACGCAGTATTTT
.,.,TRBJ2-5,TRBV2,CASTGKQETQYF,TGTGCCAGCACGGGGAAACAAGAGACCCAGTACTTC
.,many,TRBJ2-1,TRBV28,CASRSGSYNEQFF,TGTGCCAGCAGAAGCGGCTCTTACAATGAGCAGTTCTTC
TRBD2,.,TRBJ2-1,TRBV20-1,CSVSASGGNEQFF,TGCAGTGTTTCAGCTAGCGGGGGCAATGAGCAGTTCTTC
TRBD2,few,TRBJ2-7,TRBV10-3,CAISDGPSGSQYEQYF,TGTGCCATCAGTGATGGGCCTAGCGGGAGTCAGTACGAGCAGTACTTC
TRBD2,.,TRBJ2-1,TRBV9,CASSPLTSGRFDEQFF,TGTGCCAGCAGCCCACTCACTAGCGGGAGGTTTGACGAGCAGTTCTTC
.,few,TRBJ2-4,TRBV12-3/TRBV12-4,CASSLRGRQNIQYF,TGTGCCAGCAGCCTTCGGGGGAGGCAAAACATTCAGTACTTC
TRBD1,.,TRBJ2-7,TRBV11-1,CASSQLFGDRGLGEQYF,TGTGCCAGCAGCCAACTCTTTGGGGACAGGGGCTTGGGCGAGCAGTACTTC
.,.,TRBJ1-5,TRBV12-3/TRBV12-4,CASSLAGKNQPQHF,TGTGCCAGCAGTTTAGCAGGGAAGAATCAGCCCCAGCATTTT
.,.,TRBJ1-2,TRBV19,CASSVDRSIYGYTF,TGTGCCAGTAGTGTCGACAGGTCCATCTATGGCTACACCTTC
TRBD2,.,TRBJ2-1,TRBV12-3/TRBV12-4,CAGSERGHYNEQFF,TGTGCCGGCTCCGAGCGGGGGCACTACAATGAGCAGTTCTTC
.,.,TRBJ2-3,TRBV27,CASSIRRPPTDTQYF,TGTGCCAGCAGCATCCGACGGCCGCCCACAGATACGCAGTATTTT
TRBD2,.,TRBJ2-2,TRBV15,CATSRRGASGGSHRSLANTGELFF,TGTGCCACCAGCAGAAGAGGGGCTAGCGGGGGGTCTCACCGGTCCCTTGCGAACACCGGGGAGCTGTTTTTT
.,many,TRBJ2-2,TRBV10-3,CAISENTGELFF,TGTGCCATCAGTGAGAACACCGGGGAGCTGTTTTTT